This T cell receptor beta chain was identified in a study of blood T cell repertoires in COVID-19. Study-level background: Whether acute or convalescent, the COVID-19 samples came from the United States, Italy and Spain.

V gave up 10 bases and J gave up 3 bases; unmatched junction bases: 8. CDR1 and CDR2 (germline): SNHLY, FYNNEI. This CDR3 has 14 residues. Source study methods: Cell counts per sample came from amplifying reference gene primers. Libraries were prepared by immunoSEQ multiplex PCR; TCRdb keeps only in-frame clonotypes and omits some of them. The DNA was the basis for D and trimming; V, J and clone size are from that table. The repertoire holds just over 250,000 clones, over 75% seen once, with about 10% in the top ten. While infection was still active, Seattle patients were enrolled and then followed longitudinally.

The rearrangement joins TRBV2 to TRBJ2-7; TRBD2 matches 11 bases. This sequence was found in a woman between 65 and 79 years old with COVID-19, enrolled during active disease. Sample: peripheral blood. CDR3 bases: TGTGCCACCAAACCCGGGACTAGCGGCTACGAGCAGTACTTC. Residues: CATKPGTSGYEQYF.